What follows describes a single T cell receptor (beta chain). The sample belongs to a study of blood T cell repertoires in COVID-19. Study summary: Donors in the United States, Italy and Spain gave samples during acute or convalescent COVID-19. Sources were T cells, B-cell-depleted T cells, or PBMCs; the material itself was cDNA or gDNA.

In the source study's methods: Estimation of nucleated cell counts relied on the amplification of reference gene primers. Using immunoSEQ multiplex PCR, the repertoire was profiled, and TCRdb retains in-frame clones only, with some absent. The DNA was the basis for D and trimming; V, J and clone size are from that table. The sample has some 300,000 clones; around 91% are singletons. The sequenced sample consisted of PBMCs or T cells enriched from blood (not recorded which). The sequence was obtained from a woman younger than 35 with acute COVID-19.

The CDR3 region is CASSSQGEGYTF. Written as DNA, the CDR3 is TGTGCCAGCAGTTCACAGGGAGAGGGCTACACCTTC. The rearrangement uses TRBV12-3 or TRBV12-4 and TRBJ1-2, with D maybe TRBD1 (6 bases). The CDR3 loop spans 12 amino acids. Trimming stripped 4 bases from V and 8 bases from J, with 11 bases between.